This TCR beta chain was documented in a study of PD-1 blockade in classical Hodgkin lymphoma. The method was immunoSEQ multiplex PCR; TCRdb's version includes in-frame clones alone and lacks a portion of them. The table shows 72,000 or so clones, with about 92% occurring only once. Each and every patient relapsed after autologous stem cell transplantation, and patients got differing brentuximab vedotin exposure. Germline CDR1 PRHDT, CDR2 FYEKMQ (reference sequence). The CDR3 is 15 amino acids. V was pared by 5 bases and J by 6 bases, with 16 bases between. Only a few counts were recorded for this clone.

The J gene is TRBJ2-2, the V gene TRBV13, with D perhaps matching TRBD1 (6 bases). This clonotype was sampled from a human donor with classical Hodgkin lymphoma. The source was peripheral blood mononuclear cells (PBMCs), collected at baseline. This CDR3 reads CASSREGERAGELFF. In DNA, the CDR3 is TGTGCCAGCAGCCGAGAGGGGGAACGAGCCGGGGAGCTGTTTTTT.